The clone carrying this TCR beta chain was picked up a small number of times. Its antigen is undetermined. This entry belongs to a study of identical twins. Study outcomes and limitations: With monozygotic twins, out-of-frame TCR alpha sharing exceeded what models estimated.

TCRdb reanalysed the 5' RACE reads using MiXCR and keeps one entry per CDR3 protein. The repertoire holds approximately 500,000 distinct CDR3 sequences, with more than 20% as singletons. Another study also made use of these data, one on T cells expressing NK-cell markers. That source notes: Sorted CD3+CD56+NKG2C+, CD3+CD56+NKG2C- and CD3+CD56-NKG2C+ T cells provided the TCR beta repertoires.

The sequence derives from a woman aged 18-29 years in good health. The sequenced sample consisted of CD4+ T cells sorted from blood.

The CDR3 nucleotides read TGTGCCAGCAGCGCAGGACTAGCGGGAAGTTCGGACACCGGGGAGCTGTTTTTT. It specifies CASSAGLAGSSDTGELFF. The V call is TRBV9, the J call TRBJ2-2; the match to TRBD2 covers 12 bases. CDR1 SGDLS and CDR2 YYNGEE come from the germline V gene. CDR3 length equals 18 residues. V lost 3 bases to trimming and J lost 3 bases; unmatched junction nucleotides: 9.